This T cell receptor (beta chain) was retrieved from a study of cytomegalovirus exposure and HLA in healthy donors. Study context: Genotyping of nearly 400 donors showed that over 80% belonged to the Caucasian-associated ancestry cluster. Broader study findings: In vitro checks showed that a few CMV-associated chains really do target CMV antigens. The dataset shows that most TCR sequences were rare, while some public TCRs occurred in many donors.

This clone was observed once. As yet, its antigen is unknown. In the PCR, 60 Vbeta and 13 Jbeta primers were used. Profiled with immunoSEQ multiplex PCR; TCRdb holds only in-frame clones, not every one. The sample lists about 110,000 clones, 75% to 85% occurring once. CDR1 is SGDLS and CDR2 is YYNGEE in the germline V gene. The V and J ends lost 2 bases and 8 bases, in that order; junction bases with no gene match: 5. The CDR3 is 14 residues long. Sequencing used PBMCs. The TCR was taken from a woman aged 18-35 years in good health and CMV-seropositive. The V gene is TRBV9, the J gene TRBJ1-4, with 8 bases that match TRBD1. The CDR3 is CASSVGTGGEKLFF. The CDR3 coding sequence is TGTGCCAGCAGCGTGGGGACAGGAGGGGAAAAACTGTTTTTT.